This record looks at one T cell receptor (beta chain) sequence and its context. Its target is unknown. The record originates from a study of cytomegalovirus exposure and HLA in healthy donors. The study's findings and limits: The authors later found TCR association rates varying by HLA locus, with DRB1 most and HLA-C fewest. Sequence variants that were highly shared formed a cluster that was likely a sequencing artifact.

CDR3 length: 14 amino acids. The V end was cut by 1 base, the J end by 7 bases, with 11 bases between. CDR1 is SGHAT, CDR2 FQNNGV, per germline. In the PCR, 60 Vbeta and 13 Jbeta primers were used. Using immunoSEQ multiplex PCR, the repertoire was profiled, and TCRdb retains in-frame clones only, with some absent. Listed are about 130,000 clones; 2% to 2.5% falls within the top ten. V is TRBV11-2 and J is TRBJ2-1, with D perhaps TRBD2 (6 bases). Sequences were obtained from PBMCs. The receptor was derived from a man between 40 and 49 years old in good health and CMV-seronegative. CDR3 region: CASSLGAGRNEQFF. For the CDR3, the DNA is TGTGCCAGCAGCTTAGGGGCAGGGAGGAATGAGCAGTTCTTC.